A selection of T cell receptor beta chains follows, all from one sample in a study of T cell repertoires in cytomegalovirus infection. No antigen is known for these receptors. TCRdb reprocessed the reads with MiXCR, giving one entry per CDR3 protein. The sample lists nearly 700,000 distinct CDR3 sequences, around 35% occurring once. Material: cultured PBMCs, obtained from culture after CMV antigen stimulation. The receptors originated from a human donor in good health (CMV status not recorded). Some clones in this sample may be carry-over from other donors' samples. CDR3s include the opening cysteine and the closing phenylalanine or tryptophan. The D gene is left open where the match is weak. Expanded clones are given a class, and other clones once, few, many or no size at all.

J	size	V	D	CDR3	DNA
TRBJ2-3	NA	TRBV6-5	NA	CASSYQLRQDTDTQYF	TGTGCCAGCAGTTACCAACTCAGGCAAGACACAGATACGCAGTATTTT
TRBJ2-3	few	TRBV7-6	NA	CASSPGLGSDTQYF	TGTGCCAGCAGCCCCGGGTTGGGATCAGATACGCAGTATTTT
TRBJ2-7	NA	TRBV11-2	NA	CASSLLRGGSNEQYF	TGTGCCAGCAGCCTACTTCGAGGGGGGAGTAACGAGCAGTACTTC
TRBJ1-6	many	TRBV6-1	NA	CASSQNNSPLHF	TGTGCCAGCAGCCAAAACAATTCACCCCTCCACTTT
TRBJ2-2	NA	TRBV11-2	TRBD1	CASSTQGAVGELFF	TGTGCCAGCAGCACCCAGGGGGCGGTCGGGGAGCTGTTTTTT
TRBJ2-1	NA	TRBV6-6	TRBD2	CASSYSAERGRSHNEQFF	TGTGCCAGCAGTTACTCTGCTGAGCGGGGGAGGTCTCACAATGAGCAGTTCTTC
TRBJ2-7	NA	TRBV4-2	NA	CASSQGPRWGPYEQYF	TGTGCCAGCAGCCAAGGCCCGCGGTGGGGACCCTACGAGCAGTACTTC
TRBJ2-3	NA	TRBV20-1	NA	CSAETDTQYF	TGCAGTGCTGAGACAGATACGCAGTATTTT
TRBJ2-3	NA	TRBV6-2/TRBV6-3	NA	CASSYSRGRTDTQYF	TGTGCCAGCAGTTACTCCCGCGGCCGCACAGATACGCAGTATTTT
TRBJ2-7	NA	TRBV20-1	NA	CSATGLIYEQYF	TGCAGTGCTACTGGACTTATCTACGAGCAGTACTTC
TRBJ1-2	many	TRBV12-3/TRBV12-4	NA	CASRRASSGTYGYTF	TGTGCCAGCAGGCGCGCATCGTCGGGTACCTATGGCTACACCTTC
TRBJ1-5	few	TRBV5-6	NA	CASSLFSPGLVNQPQHF	TGTGCCAGCAGCTTGTTCTCTCCGGGTTTAGTCAATCAGCCCCAGCATTTT
TRBJ2-5	NA	TRBV6-2/TRBV6-3	TRBD2	CASRGTSGSVQETQYF	TGTGCCAGCAGGGGGACTAGCGGGAGCGTTCAAGAGACCCAGTACTTC
TRBJ2-7	NA	TRBV7-9	NA	CASSSTETYEQYF	TGTGCCAGCAGCTCGACGGAGACCTACGAGCAGTACTTC
TRBJ2-5	few	TRBV6-1	TRBD2	CAIRTSGQETQYF	TGTGCCATTAGGACTAGCGGACAAGAGACCCAGTACTTC
TRBJ2-7	NA	TRBV6-1	TRBD2	CASSEALWLAGRSYEQYF	TGTGCCAGCAGTGAAGCGCTTTGGCTAGCGGGAAGGTCATACGAGCAGTACTTC
TRBJ2-1	many	TRBV7-2	TRBD2	CASSSSGGSYNEQFF	TGTGCCAGCAGCTCAAGCGGGGGGAGCTACAATGAGCAGTTCTTC
TRBJ1-2	few	TRBV20-1	NA	CSAREETGRNYGYTF	TGCAGTGCTAGAGAGGAGACAGGTCGCAACTATGGCTACACCTTC